The 2 T cell receptor beta chains below all came from one sample that was sequenced in a study of blood T cell repertoires in COVID-19. TCRdb's copy holds only in-frame clones and misses some; the assay was immunoSEQ multiplex PCR. The data show roughly 140,000 clones, roughly nine tenths seen once. The sample taken for sequencing was peripheral blood. These TCRs come from a woman between 65 and 79 years old with acute or convalescent COVID-19.

V usage is TRBV19 and J usage is TRBJ1-1; 11 nucleotides match TRBD1. Trimming cost V 5 bases and J 5 bases; bases outside gene matches: 10. CDR1 LNHDA and CDR2 SQIVND come from the germline V gene (reference sequence). The CDR3 spans 16 residues. CDR3 nucleotides: TGTGCCAGTAGTCTCCGGGACAGGGGGACGGGGACTGAAGCTTTCTTT. Translated, it gives CASSLRDRGTGTEAFF.

Points on this clone: The same CDR3 also results from other DNA sequences found in this sample. In DNA form, the CDR3 reads TGTGCCAGCTCACCACAGGGGGAGAACACTGAAGCTTTCTTT. It translates to CASSPQGENTEAFF. This chain links TRBV18 with TRBJ1-1, with a weak D call TRBD1 (6 bases). Germline values: CDR1 KGHSH, CDR2 LQKENI. The CDR3 is 14 amino acids. V was trimmed by 1 base and J by 1 base, leaving 7 bases between them.